The next 13 T cell receptor beta chains were all read from a single sample in a study of metastatic and nonmetastatic thyroid tumors. No patient had received any treatment before thyroid surgery. TCRdb reprocessed the PCR reads via MiXCR. Here the sample spans about 28,000 clones, 15% to 20% being singletons. The sequenced material came from blood. The source is a female donor with papillary thyroid cancer or a benign thyroid nodule (not recorded which). Some clones in this sample may be carry-over from other donors' samples.

This clone appeared once. The final CDR3 position lacks the conserved phenylalanine or tryptophan, pointing to a likely read error. The rearrangement joins TRBV19 to TRBJ2-7; possible D gene TRBD2, 6 bases. Per the germline V gene, CDR1 is LNHDA and CDR2 is SQIVND (reference sequence). This CDR3 region has 15 residues. Deletions cut 2 bases from V and 4 bases from J, with 15 bases between. This CDR3 reads CASSISDRRGYEQYC. The CDR3 region has the DNA TGTGCCAGTAGTATATCAGACAGACGGGGGTACGAGCAGTACTGC.

This clone was counted once. The CDR3 sequence is CASSPDREVTGELFF. The CDR3, as DNA: TGTGCCAGCAGCCCGGACAGGGAGGTGACCGGGGAGCTGTTTTTT. The rearrangement uses TRBV7-3 and TRBJ2-2, with TRBD1 identical over 8 bases. This CDR3 comprises 15 residues. Germline CDR1 is SGHTA and CDR2 is FQGTGA. The V and J ends lost 5 bases and 5 bases, in that order; junction bases with no gene match: 7.

The J gene is TRBJ2-7, the V gene TRBV9; 10 bases line up with TRBD2. Germline CDR1 is SGDLS and CDR2 is YYNGEE. The CDR3 covers 15 residues. V trimming: 0 bases; J trimming: 5 bases; junction bases outside the gene matches: 5. DNA for the CDR3: TGTGCCAGCAGCGTAGGGCTAGCGGGGGAGCACGAGCAGTACTTC. The encoded protein is CASSVGLAGEHEQYF.

In this sample, this clone turned up many times. The rearrangement links TRBV12-3 or TRBV12-4 to TRBJ1-4, with 10 nucleotides matching TRBD1. The CDR3 has 14 amino acids. J gave up 8 bases and V 7 bases, and 7 bases lay outside the gene matches. CDR3 protein: CASTGQGDIEKLFF. In DNA, the CDR3 is TGTGCCAGCACCGGACAGGGGGATATAGAAAAACTGTTTTTT.

With regard to this clone: Other nucleotide sequences in the sample specify the same CDR3. The chain employs TRBV6-5 and TRBJ2-7, with D possibly called TRBD1 or TRBD2 (6 bases each). The CDR3 is 15 amino acids. The V and J ends lost 2 bases and 1 base respectively, with 12 bases between them. Germline assignment: CDR1 MNHEY and CDR2 SVGAGI. CDR3: CASSYTRGASYEQYF. CDR3 in DNA: TGTGCCAGCAGTTACACTAGGGGGGCGTCCTACGAGCAGTACTTC.

This chain joins TRBV28 and TRBJ2-7; 10 bases are a match to TRBD2. CDR1 is MDHEN and CDR2 is SYDVKM in the germline V gene. The CDR3 extends over 16 amino acids. Trimming removed 2 bases from V and 3 bases from J; junction bases left unmatched: 7. This CDR3 is CASSLELAGADYEQYF. CDR3 coding DNA: TGTGCCAGCAGTTTAGAGCTAGCGGGAGCAGACTACGAGCAGTACTTC.

CDR3 nucleotides: TGCGCCAGCAGCCTATCGGGGAGGGGGAACGCAAAAAGGTACAATGAGCAGTTCTTC. Its protein is CASSLSGRGNAKRYNEQFF. The J gene is TRBJ2-1, the V gene TRBV5-1; the D gene is possibly TRBD2 (7 bases). Germline V gives CDR1 SGHRS, CDR2 YFSETQ. This CDR3 region has 19 residues. V lost 4 bases to trimming and J lost 4 bases, with 27 bases between them.

In its sample, this clone was seen many times. The chain carries TRBV6-1 and TRBJ1-1; D gene unclear. Germline loops: CDR1 MNHNS, CDR2 SASEGT. The CDR3 runs 14 residues. Trimming left V 6 bases short and J 1 base short, with 12 bases between. The CDR3 spells CASRPPPGNTEAFF. CDR3 sequence (DNA): TGTGCCAGCAGACCTCCCCCAGGGAACACTGAAGCTTTCTTT.

This clone occurred many times. The V gene is TRBV20-1, the J gene TRBJ2-7; D is unresolved. CDR3 length: 14 residues. V lost 3 bases to trimming and J lost 0 bases, with 12 bases between them. Looked up from germline, CDR1 is DFQATT and CDR2 is SNEGSKA (reference sequence). In DNA, the CDR3 is TGCAGTGCTAGCATCCCGGACGGCTCCTACGAGCAGTACTTC. It codes for CSASIPDGSYEQYF.

A remark on this clone: A junction end diverges from the germline sequence, so it may reflect a read error. The rearrangement joins TRBV12-3 or TRBV12-4 to TRBJ1-2, with no clear D. This CDR3 region has 11 residues. Written as DNA, the CDR3 is TGTGCTAGCAGTCTTTTGGATGGCTACACCTTC. As protein: CASSLLDGYTF.

The chain is built from TRBV2 and TRBJ2-3; the match to TRBD2 covers 8 bases. The CDR3 is made up of 11 amino acids. Looked up from germline, CDR1 is SNHLY and CDR2 is FYNNEI. V gave up 11 bases and J gave up 6 bases; unmatched junction bases: 4. The CDR3 region has the DNA TGTGCCGGTAGACTAGCGGATACGCAGTATTTT. Its protein product is CAGRLADTQYF.

In its sample, this clone was seen a few times. Because it lacks the conserved phenylalanine or tryptophan at the end, this CDR3 is likely a read error. The CDR3 loop is CASSDPGLAGGRETQYS. The DNA for the CDR3 is TGTGCCAGCAGTGATCCGGGACTAGCGGGGGGGAGAGAGACCCAGTACTCC. The chain uses TRBV12-3 or TRBV12-4 and TRBJ2-5; TRBD2 aligns across 16 bases. Losses at the gene ends were 5 bases for V and 4 bases for J; bases not matched to a gene: 7. There are 17 residues in the CDR3.

This clone came up many times. V usage is TRBV2 and J usage is TRBJ1-3; D may be TRBD1 (5 bases). The germline V gene has CDR1 SNHLY and CDR2 FYNNEI. The CDR3 is 14 residues long. V was clipped by 6 bases and J by 4 bases, with 13 bases between them. The CDR3 spells CASRNDWGGNTIYF. DNA of the CDR3: TGTGCCAGCAGGAATGACTGGGGGGGAAACACCATATATTTT.